Following are 27 T cell receptor beta chains from one sample sequenced in a study of CD8 T cells in Susac syndrome. RNA was extracted with the RNeasy kit, and a quantity of about 0.45 to 1 ug was reverse transcribed using random hexamers. TCRdb re-called the immunoSEQ multiplex PCR reads with MiXCR, one entry per CDR3 protein. Here the sample spans 150,000 to 200,000 distinct CDR3 sequences, over 85% being singletons. What was sequenced was CD4+ T cells from PBMCs. Receptors originate from a human donor in good health.

The rearrangement links TRBV7-3 to TRBJ2-1; TRBD1 matches 8 bases. Germline CDR1 is SGHTA and CDR2 is FQGTGA. CDR3 size: 15 residues. Trimming took 5 bases from V and 5 from J; bases not matched to a gene: 8. The CDR3 DNA is TGTGCCAGCAGCCCCAGGGGGCGCGACGACAATGAGCAGTTCTTC. This translates into CASSPRGRDDNEQFF. Using reference TRBV7-3 and TRBJ2-1 for the parts outside the CDR3, the full variable domain is GAGVSQTPSNKVTEKGKYVELRCDPISGHTALYWYRQSLGQGPEFLIYFQGTGAADDSGLPNDRFFAVRPEGSVSTLKIQRTERGDSAVYLCASSPRGRDDNEQFFGPGTRLTVL.

The chain is built from TRBV12-3 or TRBV12-4 and TRBJ1-5; D perhaps matches TRBD1 (5 bases). The CDR3 is 16 residues long. V lost 5 bases and J 0 bases, leaving 14 bases between the germline ends. DNA for the CDR3: TGTGCCAGCAGTCCGGGGCGTGATTATAGCAATCAGCCCCAGCATTTT. This codes for CASSPGRDYSNQPQHF.

This sequence joins TRBV9 and TRBJ2-1; TRBD1 aligns across 8 bases. The J segment lost 2 bases and the V segment lost 4 bases, leaving 5 bases of the junction unmatched. CDR1 is SGDLS and CDR2 is YYNGEE in the germline V gene. This CDR3 is built from 15 residues. The CDR3 here is CASSLDRVPYNEQFF. CDR3 sequence (DNA): TGTGCCAGCAGCTTGGACAGGGTACCCTACAATGAGCAGTTCTTC.

Written as DNA, the CDR3 is TGTGCCAGCAGCCAAGCCCCAGCCAGAGGCTTACACGAGCAGTACTTC. Its translation: CASSQAPARGLHEQYF. The V gene is TRBV3-1, the J gene TRBJ2-7; D is ambiguous. The CDR3 is made up of 16 amino acids. Trimming stripped 1 base from V and 5 bases from J, with 18 bases between. Germline V CDR1 and CDR2: LGHDT, YNNKEL (reference sequence).

The chain recombines TRBV15 with TRBJ2-5; D remains unclear. V lost 0 bases to trimming and J lost 2 bases, with 10 bases between them. This CDR3 spans 15 amino acids. Germline CDR1 LNHNV, CDR2 YYDKDF (reference sequence). The CDR3 DNA is TGTGCCACCAGCAGAGATAGTCTCAGTCAAGAGACCCAGTACTTC. As protein: CATSRDSLSQETQYF.

The chain recombines TRBV7-9 with TRBJ2-7, with D unresolved. Trimming cost V 1 base and J 3 bases, with 7 bases left between them. Per germline, CDR1 SEHNR and CDR2 FQNEAQ (reference sequence). There are 13 residues in the CDR3. CDR3 in amino acids: CASSLGDIYEQYF. Here the CDR3 DNA reads TGTGCCAGCAGCTTAGGCGACATCTACGAGCAGTACTTC.

The chain joins TRBV29-1 to TRBJ2-7; 8 bases agree with TRBD1. The CDR3 is 14 residues long. The germline V gene encodes CDR1 SQVTM and CDR2 ANQGSEA. J was trimmed by 4 bases and V by 7 bases; bases with no gene match: 12. As DNA, the CDR3 is TGCAGCGCCAAGATCGGCCAGGGGGCTTACGAGCAGTACTTC. Protein: CSAKIGQGAYEQYF.

The chain couples TRBV29-1 to TRBJ2-5; D is ambiguous. CDR1 is SQVTM, CDR2 ANQGSEA, per germline. This CDR3 has 14 residues. V was clipped by 4 bases and J by 1 base, with 13 bases between them. The CDR3 here is CSVGSGVPQETQYF. CDR3 coding DNA: TGCAGCGTTGGCAGTGGGGTACCCCAAGAGACCCAGTACTTC. Based on the CDR3 plus reference TRBV29-1 and TRBJ2-5, the full variable domain is SAVISQKPSRDICQRGTSLTIQCQVDSQVTMMFWYRQQPGQSLTLIATANQGSEATYESGFVIDKFPISRPNLTFSTLTVSNMSPEDSSIYLCSVGSGVPQETQYFGPGTRLLVL.

The J gene is TRBJ2-7, the V gene TRBV6-5; a possible D gene is TRBD1 (6 bases). Germline CDR1 MNHEY, CDR2 SVGAGI. This CDR3 is built from 14 residues. V dropped 8 bases and J dropped 0 bases, with 14 bases sitting between them. CDR3 loop: CASGSGQPSYEQYF. CDR3 nucleotide sequence: TGTGCCAGCGGTTCCGGACAGCCCTCCTACGAGCAGTACTTC.

The chain uses TRBV9 and TRBJ1-6; possibly TRBD1 for D (6 bases). V was cut by 3 bases and J by 10 bases, with 11 bases left in between. Germline V gene lookup returns CDR1 SGDLS and CDR2 YYNGEE. This CDR3 is built from 13 residues. The DNA of the CDR3 is TGTGCCAGCAGCGCCACAGGGCAATCACCCCTCCACTTT. Translating gives CASSATGQSPLHF.

The CDR3 loop is CASSRGQESYEQYF. The CDR3 DNA sequence: TGCGCCAGCAGCCGCGGACAGGAGTCCTACGAGCAGTACTTC. The V gene is TRBV4-3, the J gene TRBJ2-7; 7 nucleotides agree with TRBD1. The V gene's germline CDR1 is LGHNA and CDR2 YSLEER. J lost 1 base, V lost 4 bases, and 4 bases had no gene match. CDR3 size: 14 residues.

V is TRBV29-1 and J is TRBJ1-1; D is unclear. V lost 4 bases, J lost 3 bases, and 6 bases lay in between. CDR3 length: 11 amino acids. The V gene's germline CDR1 is SQVTM and CDR2 ANQGSEA. The CDR3 DNA sequence: TGCAGCGTTGGACGCTACACTGAAGCTTTCTTT. Residues: CSVGRYTEAFF.

This rearrangement joins TRBV15 to TRBJ2-5; D gene unclear. Deletions cut 1 base from V and 5 bases from J, with 14 bases between. Germline assignment: CDR1 LNHNV and CDR2 YYDKDF (reference sequence). There are 15 residues in the CDR3. The CDR3 DNA sequence: TGTGCCACCAGCAGAGTGGTCCCCCATCGGGAGACCCAGTACTTC. It encodes CATSRVVPHRETQYF.

This chain joins TRBV7-2 and TRBJ2-5; TRBD2 aligns across 7 bases. After removal of 8 bases from V and 1 base from J, the junction contained 4 bases not matched to a gene. Per the germline V gene, CDR1 is SGHTA and CDR2 is FQGNSA. CDR3 size: 13 residues. CDR3 loop: CASDGGTQETQYF. The CDR3 region has the DNA TGTGCCAGCGACGGGGGGACCCAAGAGACCCAGTACTTC.

This chain uses TRBV20-1 with TRBJ2-5; D possibly corresponds to TRBD1 (5 bases). The CDR3 sequence is 9 residues long. Germline values: CDR1 DFQATT, CDR2 SNEGSKA (reference sequence). The CDR3, as DNA: TGCAGCTTAGGGGCGACCCAGTACTTC. It is translated as CSLGATQYF.

V is TRBV5-4 and J is TRBJ1-2; a possible D gene is TRBD1 (6 bases). The CDR3 extends over 13 amino acids. Germline assignment: CDR1 SGHNT and CDR2 YYREEE (reference sequence). Trimming shortened V by 3 bases and J by 8 bases, and 14 bases separated the two germline ends. CDR3 nucleotides: TGTGCCAGCAGCTACGACAGGAACGGCGGCTACACCTTC. Translation gives CASSYDRNGGYTF. Supplemented by reference TRBV5-4 and TRBJ1-2, the full variable domain reads ETGVTQSPTHLIKTRGQQVTLRCSSQSGHNTVSWYQQALGQGPQFIFQYYREEENGRGNFPPRFSGLQFPNYSSELNVNALELDDSALYLCASSYDRNGGYTFGSGTRLTVV.

The chain uses TRBV28 and TRBJ2-2, with 10 bases matching TRBD1. After removal of 3 bases from V and 3 bases from J, the junction contained 7 bases not matched to a gene. The CDR3 is 17 residues long. Per the germline V gene, CDR1 is MDHEN and CDR2 is SYDVKM. The CDR3 DNA sequence: TGTGCCAGCAGTTTCCTCGACAGGGGGCGCGACACCGGGGAGCTGTTTTTT. It encodes CASSFLDRGRDTGELFF.

The rearrangement uses TRBV19 and TRBJ1-6, with a possible D match to TRBD1 (6 bases). CDR1 and CDR2 from the germline V gene are LNHDA and SQIVND (reference sequence). V was shortened by 3 bases and J by 9 bases, with 15 bases between the two germline ends. The CDR3 extends over 15 amino acids. CDR3 region: CASSIGTQGTSPLHF. In DNA form, the CDR3 reads TGTGCCAGTAGTATCGGGACACAAGGGACTTCACCCCTCCACTTT. Full variable domain (outside the CDR3, taken from reference TRBV19 and TRBJ1-6): DGGITQSPKYLFRKEGQNVTLSCEQNLNHDAMYWYRQDPGQGLRLIYYSQIVNDFQKGDIAEGYSVSREKKESFPLTVTSAQKNPTAFYLCASSIGTQGTSPLHFGNGTRLTVT.

This chain uses TRBV20-1 with TRBJ1-5; 7 bases match TRBD1. CDR3 length: 15 residues. Trimming took 1 base from V and 4 from J; bases not matched to a gene: 7. Germline V CDR1 and CDR2: DFQATT, SNEGSKA (reference sequence). The CDR3 region is CSARVGGAPNQPQHF. CDR3 bases: TGCAGTGCTAGAGTAGGGGGCGCCCCAAATCAGCCCCAGCATTTT.

The chain is built from TRBV24-1 and TRBJ2-5; TRBD2 aligns across 7 bases. CDR3 length: 13 amino acids. CDR1 and CDR2 from the germline V gene are KGHDR and SFDVKD. V was clipped by 7 bases and J by 5 bases; unmatched bases: 6. The CDR3 DNA reads TGTGCCACCAGCGGGGGAGGGAAGGAGACCCAGTACTTC. Translating gives CATSGGGKETQYF.

V and J are TRBV20-1 and TRBJ1-6, with no clear D. Deletions cut 2 bases from V and 7 bases from J, with 15 bases between. The germline V gene has CDR1 DFQATT and CDR2 SNEGSKA (reference sequence). The CDR3 totals 15 residues. CDR3: CSARTATRENSPLHF. DNA of the CDR3: TGCAGTGCTAGAACAGCCACTAGGGAAAATTCACCCCTCCACTTT.

V is TRBV20-1 and J is TRBJ1-6, with no clear D. Trimming stripped 0 bases from V and 0 bases from J, with 12 bases between. The germline V gene encodes CDR1 DFQATT and CDR2 SNEGSKA (reference sequence). The CDR3 is made up of 17 amino acids. This CDR3 is CSARDLTGSSYNSPLHF. The CDR3 coding sequence is TGCAGTGCTAGAGACTTGACGGGGAGCTCCTATAATTCACCCCTCCACTTT.

This chain links TRBV20-1 with TRBJ2-7, with 10 bases identical to TRBD2. The V and J ends lost 0 bases and 3 bases, in that order; junction bases with no gene match: 8. Germline CDR1 is DFQATT and CDR2 is SNEGSKA (reference sequence). CDR3 length equals 16 residues. The CDR3 nucleotides are TGCAGTGCTAGAGATCCGAGCGGGGGGGCCAACTACGAGCAGTACTTC. Protein sequence: CSARDPSGGANYEQYF.

V usage is TRBV2 and J usage is TRBJ2-5; D unclear. V was clipped by 4 bases and J by 2 bases, with 11 bases between them. CDR3 size: 14 residues. Looked up from germline, CDR1 is SNHLY and CDR2 is FYNNEI. CDR3 in DNA: TGTGCCAGCAGTGCTGAGACGGTTCAAGAGACCCAGTACTTC. It is translated as CASSAETVQETQYF.

V gene TRBV7-2 combines with J gene TRBJ2-1; no reliable D call. Looked up from germline, CDR1 is SGHTA and CDR2 is FQGNSA. This CDR3 contains 15 residues. Between the trimmed V and J ends, which lost 3 bases and 2 bases, there was a span of 11 bases. For the CDR3, the DNA is TGTGCCAGCAGCTTTGGGCAGGTTGCCTACAATGAGCAGTTCTTC. Translation gives CASSFGQVAYNEQFF.

This chain joins TRBV27 and TRBJ2-7, with 9 positions matching TRBD1. J gave up 1 base and V 6 bases, and 4 bases lay outside the gene matches. This CDR3 contains 14 residues. Germline V gene data show CDR1 as MNHEY and CDR2 as SMNVEV (reference sequence). CDR3 protein: CASRRTGASYEQYF. CDR3 in DNA: TGTGCCAGCAGGAGGACAGGGGCGTCCTACGAGCAGTACTTC.

The chain is built from TRBV14 and TRBJ2-7; D is possibly TRBD1 (5 bases). The germline V gene encodes CDR1 SGHDN and CDR2 FVKESK. The CDR3 loop spans 15 amino acids. V was clipped by 1 base and J by 2 bases, with 12 bases between them. CDR3 loop: CASSQAGSGTYEQYF. The CDR3 DNA follows: TGTGCCAGCAGCCAAGCCGGTTCAGGGACCTACGAGCAGTACTTC.